The 31 T cell receptor beta chains below were found in one sample sequenced in a study of blood T cell repertoires in COVID-19. TCRdb's copy holds only in-frame clones and misses some; the assay was immunoSEQ multiplex PCR. The data show roughly 200,000 clones, about 76% seen once. Sequencing was performed on peripheral blood. These receptors were obtained from a woman between 50 and 59 years old with active or convalescent COVID-19.

This clone was recorded once. One junction end disagrees with the germline gene, perhaps due to a read error. The rearrangement joins TRBV28 to TRBJ2-7; TRBD2 aligns across 11 bases. Germline V gene data show CDR1 as MDHEN and CDR2 as SYDVKM. CDR3 length: 17 amino acids. In nucleotides, the CDR3 is TGTGCCCGCAGTTTAATGGGGGTAGCGGGAGGGTTCAACGAGCAGTACTTC. Amino acids: CARSLMGVAGGFNEQYF.

The gene calls are TRBV7-2 and TRBJ2-2, with D perhaps TRBD1 (5 bases). Deletions cut 1 base from V and 4 bases from J, with 10 bases between. Per the germline V gene, CDR1 is SGHTA and CDR2 is FQGNSA. The CDR3 extends over 15 amino acids. CDR3 sequence: CASSLEGVGTGELFF. For the CDR3, the DNA is TGTGCCAGCAGCTTAGAAGGGGTGGGCACCGGGGAGCTGTTTTTT. The whole variable domain, filled in from reference TRBV7-2 and TRBJ2-2, reads GAGVSQSPSNKVTEKGKDVELRCDPISGHTALYWYRQSLGQGLEFLIYFQGNSAPDKSGLPSDRFSAERTGGSVSTLTIQRTQQEDSAVYLCASSLEGVGTGELFFGEGSRLTVL.

This clone has more than one count but fewer than ten. The chain couples TRBV19 to TRBJ2-7, with D perhaps TRBD2 (6 bases). Germline CDR1 is LNHDA and CDR2 is SQIVND (reference sequence). CDR3 length equals 17 residues. V lost 5 bases and J lost 2, with 22 bases in between. The CDR3 loop is CASSSGTSRGYPYEQYF. DNA of the CDR3: TGTGCCAGTAGTTCCGGGACTTCCCGAGGCTACCCCTACGAGCAGTACTTC.

The chain links TRBV7-6 to TRBJ2-2; 9 bases map to TRBD2. Trimming cost V 5 bases and J 4 bases; bases outside gene matches: 2. The CDR3 consists of 14 residues. Germline V gene sequence: CDR1 SGHVS, CDR2 FNYEAQ. Here the CDR3 DNA reads TGTGCCAGCAGCCCGCGGGGGGGCACCGGGGAGCTGTTTTTT. Amino acid sequence: CASSPRGGTGELFF.

The rearrangement uses TRBV30 and TRBJ2-3, with 10 bases that match TRBD1. J was trimmed by 4 bases and V by 2 bases; bases with no gene match: 9. CDR3 length equals 16 residues. Germline V lookup: CDR1 GTSNPN, CDR2 SVGIG (reference sequence). This CDR3 is CAWSLPTGGRADTQYF. The CDR3 bases are TGTGCCTGGAGTCTCCCGACAGGGGGCCGGGCAGATACGCAGTATTTT.

V gene TRBV7-9 combines with J gene TRBJ1-4, with unresolved D. Germline assignment: CDR1 SEHNR and CDR2 FQNEAQ (reference sequence). Trimming removed 4 bases from V and 3 bases from J, with 12 bases in between. CDR3 length: 15 amino acids. The CDR3 nucleotides read TGTGCCAGCAGCTCCACTGCGGGGTCTAATGAAAAACTGTTTTTT. It codes for CASSSTAGSNEKLFF.

V and J are TRBV27 and TRBJ1-6; TRBD1 aligns across 10 bases. CDR3 length equals 14 residues. Germline CDR1 is MNHEY and CDR2 is SMNVEV (reference sequence). The junction had 6 bases not matched to a gene; V was cut back by 6 bases and J by 10 bases. The CDR3 DNA is TGTGCCAGCAGCCACGGACAGGGGGAGTCACCCCTCCACTTT. Translating it yields CASSHGQGESPLHF.

This clone was observed once. The V and J genes are TRBV7-9 and TRBJ1-1, with D unclear. V was clipped by 8 bases and J by 4 bases, with 14 bases between them. This CDR3 has 13 residues. Germline V gives CDR1 SEHNR, CDR2 FQNEAQ (reference sequence). CDR3: CASCSGWSTEAFF. The CDR3 nucleotides read TGTGCCAGCTGCAGCGGGTGGAGCACTGAAGCTTTCTTT.

This sequence joins TRBV1 and TRBJ2-3; TRBD2 was called by the table and not checked on the DNA. TRBV1 is deemed a pseudogene. This CDR3 has 14 residues. The CDR3 here is CTSSKAYSGGTQYF. The CDR3 region has the DNA TGCACCAGCAGCAAGGCATACAGCGGGGGTACGCAGTATTTT.

Worth noting for this clone: This may be a read error: a much more frequent sequence differs by one nucleotide. The chain carries TRBV2 and TRBJ1-4; 10 bases align to TRBD1. CDR1 SNHLY and CDR2 FYNNEI come from the germline V gene. V was clipped by 2 bases and J by 5 bases; unmatched bases: 2. There are 15 residues in the CDR3. The CDR3 bases are TGTGCCAGCAGTGAACCGGGACAGGGGAATGAAAAACTGTTTTTT. Protein: CASSEPGQGNEKLFF.

The genes are TRBV11-2 and TRBJ1-1, with a possible D match to TRBD1 (6 bases). Trimming removed 1 base from V and 7 bases from J, with 13 bases in between. Germline values: CDR1 SGHAT, CDR2 FQNNGV. CDR3 size: 14 residues. The CDR3 coding sequence is TGTGCCAGCAGCTTAGGAGGGGGATTTGATGAAGCTTTCTTT. Translating gives CASSLGGGFDEAFF. The full variable domain, rest sourced from reference TRBV11-2 and TRBJ1-1, is EAGVAQSPRYKIIEKRQSVAFWCNPISGHATLYWYQQILGQGPKLLIQFQNNGVVDDSQLPKDRFSAERLKGVDSTLKIQPAKLEDSAVYLCASSLGGGFDEAFFGQGTRLTVV.

A word on this clone: A much larger clone lies one base from this, so it may be a read error. Other DNA variants within this sample encode the same CDR3. The CDR3 coding sequence is TGTGCCAGCTCACCGGACAGTTATGGCTACACCTTC. Protein: CASSPDSYGYTF. The chain is built from TRBV18 and TRBJ1-2; D perhaps matches TRBD1 (6 bases). The germline V and J ends were trimmed by 3 bases and 5 bases, with 7 bases remaining between them. Germline V gives CDR1 KGHSH, CDR2 LQKENI. CDR3 length: 12 residues.

This clone was observed a handful of times. The CDR3 bases are TGTGCCAGCAGCCAAACCCAGCGCGAGCAGTACTTC. Its protein is CASSQTQREQYF. V usage is TRBV3-1 (or the pseudogene TRBV3-2) and J usage is TRBJ2-7; D gene uncertain. Germline CDR1 and CDR2: LGHDT and YNNKEL (reference sequence). The CDR3 has 12 amino acids. With 2 bases removed from V and 6 bases from J, the gap between germline ends came to 8 bases.

The J gene is TRBJ1-4, the V gene TRBV28; D gene ambiguous. CDR1 MDHEN and CDR2 SYDVKM come from the germline V gene. CDR3 size: 13 residues. Trimming shortened V by 6 bases and J by 15 bases, and 20 bases separated the two germline ends. The CDR3 DNA follows: TGTGCCAGCAGGAGGAACCCAGACCGAGAGGTGTTTTTT. Its protein product is CASRRNPDREVFF.

DNA for the CDR3: TGTGCCAGCAGCCCTCCGGGCCAAGAGACCCAGTACTTC. This codes for CASSPPGQETQYF. The genes are TRBV7-2 and TRBJ2-5; D remains ambiguous. The V and J ends lost 5 bases and 1 base respectively, with 8 bases between them. The CDR3 has 13 residues. Germline CDR1 is SGHTA and CDR2 is FQGNSA.

This chain uses TRBV9 with TRBJ1-4; TRBD1 matches 10 bases. The CDR3 is made up of 15 amino acids. J gave up 6 bases and V 4 bases, and 6 bases lay outside the gene matches. Germline lookup yields CDR1 SGDLS and CDR2 YYNGEE. CDR3 sequence reads: CASSTGTGEYEKLFF. DNA for the CDR3: TGTGCCAGCAGCACAGGGACAGGGGAATATGAAAAACTGTTTTTT.

The CDR3 sequence: CASSVDPGVTNEKLFF. CDR3 in DNA: TGTGCCAGCAGCGTCGACCCAGGGGTGACTAATGAAAAACTGTTTTTT. The chain has TRBV5-4 and TRBJ1-4, with a weak D call TRBD1 (6 bases). The germline V gene has CDR1 SGHNT and CDR2 YYREEE (reference sequence). The length of the CDR3 is 16 residues. V lost 4 bases and J 2 bases, leaving 15 bases between the germline ends.

The rearrangement uses TRBV7-6 and TRBJ2-1; TRBD2 matches 7 bases. The CDR3 extends over 17 amino acids. Germline V gene sequence: CDR1 SGHVS, CDR2 FNYEAQ. J was trimmed by 6 bases and V by 5 bases; bases with no gene match: 16. In DNA, the CDR3 is TGTGCCAGCAGCCCCAACCCTAGACTAGCCACGGCCAATGAGCAGTTCTTC. This translates into CASSPNPRLATANEQFF.

This sequence joins TRBV3-1 (or the pseudogene TRBV3-2) and TRBJ1-1, with D possibly being TRBD1 (6 bases). Trimming took off 7 bases at V and 3 bases at J, with 15 bases between the two ends. The CDR3 has 14 residues. The germline CDR1 and CDR2 sequences are LGHDT and YNNKEL (reference sequence). The CDR3 DNA follows: TGTGCCAGCAAGGGGAAGGGGGTTTACACTGAAGCTTTCTTT. Its translation is CASKGKGVYTEAFF.

The chain couples TRBV6-5 to TRBJ2-5; 9 positions match TRBD1. CDR1 and CDR2 (germline): MNHEY, SVGAGI. The CDR3 totals 14 residues. J was trimmed by 5 bases and V by 3 bases; bases with no gene match: 4. The CDR3 spells CASSYRDRVETQYF. CDR3 sequence (DNA): TGTGCCAGCAGTTATAGGGACAGGGTTGAGACCCAGTACTTC.

This chain links TRBV19 with TRBJ2-5; 9 bases fit TRBD1. CDR3 size: 15 residues. Per the germline V gene, CDR1 is LNHDA and CDR2 is SQIVND (reference sequence). The V segment lost 4 bases and the J segment 5 bases; nucleotides outside the gene matches: 8. The CDR3 spells CASSTGTGYGETQYF. Written as DNA, the CDR3 is TGTGCCAGTAGTACCGGGACAGGGTACGGCGAGACCCAGTACTTC.

This chain joins TRBV28 and TRBJ2-7, with D possibly TRBD2 on 5 matching bases. V lost 5 bases, J lost 0 bases, and 14 bases lay in between. CDR3 length: 15 residues. Germline values: CDR1 MDHEN, CDR2 SYDVKM. The CDR3 spells CASSPHGVSSYEQYF. The CDR3 nucleotides are TGTGCCAGCAGTCCCCACGGGGTAAGCTCCTACGAGCAGTACTTC.

This chain uses TRBV12-3 or TRBV12-4 with TRBJ2-1, with 8 positions matching TRBD2. V lost 5 bases, J lost 6 bases, and 3 bases stayed unmatched. This CDR3 has 13 amino acids. CDR3: CASSLGRANEQFF. DNA of the CDR3: TGTGCCAGCAGTCTCGGGAGGGCCAATGAGCAGTTCTTC.

The CDR3 region is CSVEFNGRGPDTQYF. As DNA, the CDR3 is TGCAGCGTTGAATTCAACGGGAGGGGCCCAGATACGCAGTATTTT. The rearrangement uses TRBV29-1 and TRBJ2-3, with TRBD2 matching 8 bases. CDR1 and CDR2 from the germline V gene are SQVTM and ANQGSEA. The CDR3 runs 15 residues. Germline trimming cut 2 bases from V and 4 bases from J; bases unmatched to any gene: 8.

The J gene is TRBJ1-2, the V gene TRBV20-1; D unclear. The germline gives CDR1 DFQATT, CDR2 SNEGSKA (reference sequence). The ends were cut back, 3 bases at V and 2 bases at J, with 13 bases in the middle. This CDR3 spans 14 amino acids. CDR3 sequence (DNA): TGCAGTGCTAGTCTGGACTCCGGGAACTATGGCTACACCTTC. Encoded protein: CSASLDSGNYGYTF.

The V call is TRBV4-2, the J call TRBJ1-1, with 7 positions matching TRBD1. Losses at the gene ends were 1 base for V and 8 bases for J; bases not matched to a gene: 7. The CDR3 loop spans 14 amino acids. Germline V gene data show CDR1 as LGHNA and CDR2 as YNFKEQ. The CDR3 nucleotides are TGTGCCAGCAGCCAAGTCACCTCGGGACAGGAAGCTTTCTTT. This encodes CASSQVTSGQEAFF.

Details on this clone: This clone may be a read error of a much larger clone one base away. Other DNA sequences from this sample encode an identical CDR3 as well. This chain uses TRBV9 with TRBJ2-5; TRBD2 aligns across 7 bases. Per the germline V gene, CDR1 is SGDLS and CDR2 is YYNGEE. The CDR3 is made up of 16 amino acids. Here the CDR3 reads CASSVRPSGYQETQYF. CDR3 DNA: TGTGCCAGCAGCGTGCGCCCTAGCGGATACCAAGAGACCCAATACTTC.

V and J are TRBV11-2 and TRBJ2-1, with 7 bases aligning to TRBD1. Losses at the gene ends were 3 bases for V and 9 bases for J; bases not matched to a gene: 5. CDR1 is SGHAT and CDR2 is FQNNGV in the germline V gene. The CDR3 is 13 residues long. CDR3 bases: TGTGCCAGCAGCTTCCGGGACAGCCTTGAGCAGTTCTTC. It encodes CASSFRDSLEQFF. Using reference TRBV11-2 and TRBJ2-1 for the parts outside the CDR3, the full variable domain is EAGVAQSPRYKIIEKRQSVAFWCNPISGHATLYWYQQILGQGPKLLIQFQNNGVVDDSQLPKDRFSAERLKGVDSTLKIQPAKLEDSAVYLCASSFRDSLEQFFGPGTRLTVL.

This chain joins TRBV29-1 and TRBJ1-1; tentative D call: TRBD1 (6 bases). Per germline, CDR1 SQVTM and CDR2 ANQGSEA. The CDR3 is 13 residues long. V was pared by 1 base and J by 4 bases, with 10 bases between. DNA of the CDR3: TGCAGCGTTGAAGGGGGGCATGGCACTGAAGCTTTCTTT. Protein sequence: CSVEGGHGTEAFF.

The CDR3 loop reads CASSLMGPGINSGELFF. The CDR3 DNA follows: TGTGCCAGCAGCTTAATGGGTCCAGGGATCAATTCCGGGGAGCTGTTTTTT. V usage is TRBV7-3 and J usage is TRBJ2-2, with D tentatively TRBD1 (5 bases). The CDR3 sequence is 17 residues long. Germline CDR1 and CDR2: SGHTA and FQGTGA. Trimming stripped 1 base from V and 6 bases from J, with 18 bases between.

This chain links TRBV12-5 with TRBJ1-2; TRBD1 aligns across 7 bases. Germline V gene data show CDR1 as LGHNT and CDR2 as FRNRAP. V lost 0 bases and J lost 8; bases outside the gene matches: 6. The CDR3 sequence is 14 residues long. Here the CDR3 reads CASGLVPTGRGYTF. The CDR3 bases are TGTGCTAGTGGTTTGGTACCGACAGGGAGAGGCTACACCTTC.